Below are 26 T cell receptor beta chains sequenced from a single sample in a study of T cells in Graves' hyperthyroidism and ophthalmopathy. Amplification of TCR beta CDR3 regions was performed using RNA transcripts as template. During a first-round RT-PCR of the TCR CDR3, the HTBI primer set was used. TCRdb re-called the multiplex PCR reads with MiXCR, one entry per CDR3 protein. In the table there are roughly 400,000 distinct CDR3 sequences, around 15% of which are singletons. Sequencing was done on a sample of blood. These receptors all come from a man in his forties or fifties with Graves' ophthalmopathy.

This clonotype showed up many times. The chain is built from TRBV12-3 or TRBV12-4 and TRBJ2-7; D unresolved. The CDR3 totals 15 residues. Trimming left V 7 bases short and J 7 bases short, with 23 bases between. The DNA of the CDR3 is TGTGCCAGCAATACAATCCCTGGGCGACCCCGTGAGCAGTACTTC. Translated, it gives CASNTIPGRPREQYF.

This clonotype has at least ten counts. The CDR3 loop is CSARASRTSGYRGYYNEQFF. DNA of the CDR3: TGCAGTGCTAGAGCGTCCCGCACTAGCGGATACAGGGGATACTACAATGAGCAGTTCTTC. This chain links TRBV20-1 with TRBJ2-1; a possible D gene is TRBD2 (8 bases). This CDR3 is built from 20 residues. Deletions cut 1 base from V and 3 bases from J, with 28 bases between. Germline V lookup: CDR1 DFQATT, CDR2 SNEGSKA (reference sequence).

Worth noting for this clonotype: This may be a read error, as it is one base from a much larger clone. V usage is TRBV28 and J usage is TRBJ2-4; D is perhaps TRBD2 (5 bases). The CDR3 loop spans 17 amino acids. The germline V gene encodes CDR1 MDHEN and CDR2 SYDVKM. CDR3 amino acids: CASSVPGSGVAKNIQHF. The DNA of the CDR3 is TGTGCCAGCAGCGTCCCTGGGAGTGGGGTAGCCAAAAACATTCAGCACTTC.

This clonotype was seen repeatedly, ten times or more. The chain carries TRBV11-2 and TRBJ2-1, with TRBD2 identical over 14 bases. V lost 5 bases to trimming and J lost 1 base; unmatched junction nucleotides: 7. The length of the CDR3 is 18 residues. The germline V gene has CDR1 SGHAT and CDR2 FQNNGV. The CDR3 sequence is CASSTGTSGRGSYNEQFF. CDR3 bases: TGTGCCAGCAGCACCGGGACTAGCGGGAGAGGGTCCTACAATGAGCAGTTCTTC.

A few counts support this clonotype. The DNA for the CDR3 is TGTGCCAGCTCACCACCGTACAGGGTTATGGGGACTGAAGCTTTCTTT. This gives the protein CASSPPYRVMGTEAFF. The V gene is TRBV18, the J gene TRBJ1-1; a possible D gene is TRBD1 (6 bases). Germline V gives CDR1 KGHSH, CDR2 LQKENI. There are 16 residues in the CDR3. Trimming stripped 0 bases from V and 5 bases from J, with 16 bases between.

This clonotype came up many times. V and J are TRBV28 and TRBJ2-1, with TRBD2 matching 10 bases. The CDR3 has 15 amino acids. CDR1 is MDHEN, CDR2 SYDVKM, per germline. Unmatched junction bases numbered 5, after V lost 5 bases and J lost 4 bases. In DNA, the CDR3 is TGTGCCAGCAGTAGTCCTAGCGGGGGATACAATGAGCAGTTCTTC. This encodes CASSSPSGGYNEQFF.

Here the CDR3 DNA reads TGTGCCAGTACCTGGACGGCGAGCTCTGGAAACACCATATATTTT. Amino acid sequence: CASTWTASSGNTIYF. V is TRBV19 and J is TRBJ1-3; D unresolved. The CDR3 has 15 amino acids. The V end was cut by 7 bases, the J end by 0 bases, with 13 bases between. Germline-derived CDR1 and CDR2 are LNHDA and SQIVND (reference sequence).

The table lists this clonotype with many counts. The chain employs TRBV28 and TRBJ2-7; no definite D call. The V gene's germline CDR1 is MDHEN and CDR2 SYDVKM. With 1 base removed from V and 3 bases from J, the gap between germline ends came to 13 bases. This CDR3 is built from 15 residues. The CDR3 spells CASSLYPALNYEQYF. The CDR3 coding sequence is TGTGCCAGCAGTTTATATCCTGCACTGAACTACGAGCAGTACTTC.

At least ten counts were recorded for this clonotype. The rearrangement joins TRBV2 to TRBJ2-5; D is unclear. V was trimmed by 4 bases and J by 2 bases, leaving 11 bases between them. Germline V gene lookup returns CDR1 SNHLY and CDR2 FYNNEI. The CDR3 has 14 residues. CDR3 DNA sequence: TGTGCCAGCAGTGCCTCTCTAGGGCAAGAGACCCAGTACTTC. It encodes CASSASLGQETQYF.

This clonotype was detected only a few times. The genes are TRBV11-2 and TRBJ2-7; 10 bases are shared with TRBD1. Per germline, CDR1 SGHAT and CDR2 FQNNGV. CDR3 length: 15 amino acids. V was clipped by 5 bases and J by 6 bases; unmatched bases: 10. The CDR3 loop reads CASSKARDRGGEQYF. The CDR3 DNA reads as TGTGCCAGCAGCAAAGCCAGGGACAGGGGTGGCGAGCAGTACTTC.

V and J are TRBV19 and TRBJ1-1; D is uncertain. Trimming left V 3 bases short and J 8 bases short, with 10 bases between. The CDR3 is 12 residues long. Germline CDR1 and CDR2: LNHDA and SQIVND (reference sequence). Here the CDR3 reads CASSISVSEAFF. CDR3 bases: TGTGCCAGTAGTATTTCAGTTTCGGAAGCTTTCTTT.

The rearrangement links TRBV20-1 to TRBJ2-5; D remains unclear. The germline V and J ends were trimmed by 1 base and 5 bases, with 11 bases remaining between them. The V gene's germline CDR1 is DFQATT and CDR2 SNEGSKA (reference sequence). The CDR3 has 13 residues. CDR3: CSARVQARETQYF. The CDR3 coding sequence is TGCAGTGCTAGAGTCCAGGCGCGGGAGACCCAGTACTTC.

The chain carries TRBV30 and TRBJ2-3; D may be TRBD1 (5 bases). Germline CDR1 reads GTSNPN; CDR2 reads SVGIG (reference sequence). CDR3 length: 13 amino acids. The V and J ends lost 0 bases and 5 bases respectively, with 9 bases between them. The chain's CDR3 is CAWSVQVGDTQYF. The CDR3 DNA follows: TGTGCCTGGAGTGTACAGGTGGGAGATACGCAGTATTTT.

This clonotype was recorded many times. This rearrangement joins TRBV20-1 to TRBJ1-1; D gene uncertain. This CDR3 spans 14 amino acids. Germline lookup yields CDR1 DFQATT and CDR2 SNEGSKA (reference sequence). Trimming pared 0 bases from V and 2 bases from J, leaving 10 bases between. CDR3 sequence (DNA): TGCAGTGCTAGAGATCCACGGGATAACACTGAAGCTTTCTTT. Translated, it gives CSARDPRDNTEAFF.

On this clonotype itself: This clone may be a read error of a much larger clone one base away. V usage is TRBV5-1 and J usage is TRBJ2-6; 7 nucleotides align to TRBD1. There are 16 residues in the CDR3. The germline CDR1 and CDR2 sequences are SGHRS and YFSETQ. CDR3 DNA: TGCGCCGGCAGCAAACAGGGGCTGTATGGGGCCAACGTCCTGACTTTC. Translated: CAGSKQGLYGANVLTF.

This chain's CDR3 is CASGSGTSSYNEQFF. The CDR3 bases are TGTGCCAGTGGCTCAGGGACAAGCTCCTACAATGAGCAGTTCTTC. V and J are TRBV2 and TRBJ2-1, with D tentatively TRBD1 (6 bases). Trimming pared 9 bases from V and 0 bases from J, leaving 15 bases between. The CDR3 loop spans 15 amino acids. Germline CDR1 and CDR2: SNHLY and FYNNEI.

At least ten counts were recorded for this clonotype. This rearrangement joins TRBV28 to TRBJ2-3; TRBD2 is a possible D gene (5 bases). V was trimmed by 8 bases and J by 1 base, leaving 13 bases between them. From germline, CDR1 is MDHEN and CDR2 SYDVKM. CDR3 size: 14 residues. DNA for the CDR3: TGTGCCAGCCTAAGCGGAGGTGGCACAGATACGCAGTATTTT. This encodes CASLSGGGTDTQYF.

This chain joins TRBV20-1 and TRBJ1-3, with no clear D. Germline lookup yields CDR1 DFQATT and CDR2 SNEGSKA (reference sequence). V was pared by 3 bases and J by 0 bases, with 12 bases between. The CDR3 loop spans 15 amino acids. The CDR3 loop reads CSARVPAVSGNTIYF. In nucleotides, the CDR3 is TGCAGTGCTAGGGTACCGGCAGTCTCTGGAAACACCATATATTTT.

This clonotype has more than one count but fewer than ten. The chain couples TRBV11-2 to TRBJ1-4; maybe TRBD1 (5 bases). Germline values: CDR1 SGHAT, CDR2 FQNNGV. Trimming took 1 base from V and 3 from J, leaving 9 bases between them. This CDR3 has 15 residues. The CDR3 reads CASSLAGQANEKLFF. The CDR3 DNA reads TGTGCCAGCAGCTTAGCAGGGCAGGCTAATGAAAAACTGTTTTTT.

This clonotype was seen ten or more times. The chain couples TRBV12-3 or TRBV12-4 to TRBJ2-2; D gene uncertain. The CDR3 is made up of 13 amino acids. The V end was cut by 6 bases, the J end by 0 bases, with 5 bases between. The CDR3 sequence: CASSSSNTGELFF. CDR3 DNA sequence: TGTGCCAGCAGCTCCTCGAACACCGGGGAGCTGTTTTTT.

This clonotype was counted many times. The V gene is TRBV5-1, the J gene TRBJ2-7, with TRBD2 matching over 13 bases. Germline assignment: CDR1 SGHRS and CDR2 YFSETQ. CDR3 size: 17 residues. The junction had 6 bases not matched to a gene; V was cut back by 3 bases and J by 0 bases. This CDR3 is CASSSGLAGAPSYEQYF. CDR3 DNA: TGCGCCAGCAGCTCCGGACTAGCGGGGGCCCCCTCCTACGAGCAGTACTTC.

A few counts support this clonotype. This chain connects TRBV27 to TRBJ2-1; D is possibly TRBD1 (5 bases). V was clipped by 6 bases and J by 9 bases, with 6 bases between them. The CDR3 totals 10 residues. CDR1 and CDR2 (germline): MNHEY, SMNVEV (reference sequence). This chain's CDR3 is CASRQVEQFF. CDR3 bases: TGTGCCAGCAGACAGGTTGAGCAGTTCTTC.

Ten or more counts support this clonotype. This chain connects TRBV20-1 to TRBJ2-3, with TRBD2 identical over 11 bases. Losses at the gene ends were 6 bases for V and 5 bases for J; bases not matched to a gene: 4. CDR3 length equals 13 residues. Germline V gene lookup returns CDR1 DFQATT and CDR2 SNEGSKA (reference sequence). The DNA for the CDR3 is TGCAGTGCCAAACTAGCGGGAGTAGATACGCAGTATTTT. Translation: CSAKLAGVDTQYF.

This clonotype was seen repeatedly, ten times or more. The V and J genes are TRBV19 and TRBJ2-5, with no clear D. Germline V gene sequence: CDR1 LNHDA, CDR2 SQIVND (reference sequence). Trimming took off 4 bases at V and 2 bases at J, with 14 bases between the two ends. The CDR3 covers 15 residues. The CDR3 DNA sequence: TGTGCCAGTAGTACGAAAGGAGCCCATCAAGAGACCCAGTACTTC. The encoded protein is CASSTKGAHQETQYF.

This clonotype has more than one count but fewer than ten. The chain couples TRBV10-3 to TRBJ2-1; the match to TRBD2 covers 9 bases. J gave up 3 bases and V 4 bases, and 7 bases lay outside the gene matches. Germline lookup yields CDR1 ENHRY and CDR2 SYGVKD. This CDR3 has 16 residues. DNA of the CDR3: TGTGCCATCAGTGGTAGGATTAGCGGGAGCTACAATGAGCAGTTCTTC. Its protein product is CAISGRISGSYNEQFF.

This clonotype showed up many times. The CDR3 here is CASIPEGMGSDTQYF. The DNA of the CDR3 is TGTGCCAGCATCCCAGAAGGAATGGGGTCGGATACGCAGTATTTT. J is TRBJ2-3 and V is TRBV2; D unclear. This CDR3 is built from 15 residues. V dropped 7 bases and J dropped 6 bases, with 20 bases sitting between them. Germline-derived CDR1 and CDR2 are SNHLY and FYNNEI.